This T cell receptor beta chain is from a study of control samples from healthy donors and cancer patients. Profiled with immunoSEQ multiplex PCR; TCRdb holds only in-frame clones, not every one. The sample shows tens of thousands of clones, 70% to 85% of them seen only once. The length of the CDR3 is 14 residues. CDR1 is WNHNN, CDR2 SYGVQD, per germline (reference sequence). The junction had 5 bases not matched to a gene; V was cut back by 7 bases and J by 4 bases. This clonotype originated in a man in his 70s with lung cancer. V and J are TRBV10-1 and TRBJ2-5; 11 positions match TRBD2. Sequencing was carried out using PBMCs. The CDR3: CASNPGTSGETQYF. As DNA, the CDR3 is TGCGCCAGCAATCCCGGGACTAGCGGAGAGACCCAGTACTTC.